A single sample gave rise to the 25 T cell receptor beta chains below, sequenced in a study of T-cell memory formation after mild COVID-19. TCRdb independently ran MiXCR on the 5' RACE reads; one entry per CDR3 protein. This table holds 130,000 to 150,000 distinct CDR3 sequences, 6% to 6.5% found once. Source material: PBMCs or a T cell subset sorted from them (not recorded which). The receptors originated from an adult woman who had mild COVID-19 (a few samples of this study predate the infection). Cell type and time point are not known.

A few counts support this clonotype. The chain joins TRBV7-2 to TRBJ2-7; possibly TRBD2 for D (6 bases). V lost 5 bases and J lost 2, with 16 bases in between. CDR3 length equals 15 residues. CDR1 is SGHTA, CDR2 FQGNSA, per germline. CDR3 nucleotides: TGTGCCAGCAGCCAGACACCACCGGGAGCCTACGAGCAGTACTTC. It yields the protein CASSQTPPGAYEQYF.

The chain recombines TRBV12-3 or TRBV12-4 with TRBJ2-6; D not certain. V was trimmed by 2 bases and J by 0 bases, leaving 17 bases between them. CDR3 length: 19 residues. The CDR3 DNA reads TGTGCCAGCAGTTTAATGATGGTGGCGTGGGGCTCTGGGGCCAACGTCCTGACTTTC. Its protein product is CASSLMMVAWGSGANVLTF.

This clonotype was found a few times. The J gene is TRBJ2-3, the V gene TRBV5-1; 10 bases match TRBD1. CDR3 length: 15 residues. V trimming: 3 bases; J trimming: 2 bases; junction bases outside the gene matches: 3. Germline V CDR1 and CDR2: SGHRS, YFSETQ. In DNA form, the CDR3 reads TGCGCCAGCAGCTCCGGGACAGGGGACACAGATACGCAGTATTTT. Its translation: CASSSGTGDTDTQYF.

This clonotype was observed many times. The chain employs TRBV5-1 and TRBJ2-7; TRBD1 aligns across 8 bases. The CDR3 consists of 15 residues. V was pared by 0 bases and J by 3 bases, with 5 bases of the junction left unmatched. The germline V gene encodes CDR1 SGHRS and CDR2 YFSETQ. The CDR3 DNA is TGCGCCAGCAGCTTGGCCCAGGGGGCGAGCTACGAGCAGTACTTC. This encodes CASSLAQGASYEQYF. Combining the CDR3 with reference TRBV5-1 and TRBJ2-7 gives the whole variable domain KAGVTQTPRYLIKTRGQQVTLSCSPISGHRSVSWYQQTPGQGLQFLFEYFSETQRNKGNFPGRFSGRQFSNSRSEMNVSTLELGDSALYLCASSLAQGASYEQYFGPGTRLTVT.

The rearrangement joins TRBV29-1 to TRBJ2-1, with TRBD2 matching 7 bases. CDR1 and CDR2 from the germline V gene are SQVTM and ANQGSEA. The CDR3 has 16 residues. V dropped 0 bases and J dropped 0; count of bases not matched to a gene: 5. In DNA, the CDR3 is TGCAGCGTTGAAGATGTCGGGAGGAGCTCCTACAATGAGCAGTTCTTC. Amino acid sequence: CSVEDVGRSSYNEQFF.

V and J are TRBV7-2 and TRBJ2-1, with 16 bases fitting TRBD2. Germline V gene data show CDR1 as SGHTA and CDR2 as FQGNSA. The CDR3 runs 16 residues. The J segment lost 11 bases and the V segment lost 5 bases, leaving 9 bases of the junction unmatched. CDR3 DNA sequence: TGTGCCAGCAGCGAGCGAACGGGACTAGCGGGGGGGAAGCAGTTCTTC. Encoded protein: CASSERTGLAGGKQFF.

A few counts support this clonotype. V and J are TRBV12-3 or TRBV12-4 and TRBJ2-2, with TRBD1 matching 10 bases. This CDR3 is built from 14 residues. V dropped 3 bases and J dropped 7; count of bases not matched to a gene: 2. CDR3 DNA: TGTGCCAGCAGTTTGGACAGGGGGATCGGGGAGCTGTTTTTT. Translating it yields CASSLDRGIGELFF.

Ten or more counts support this clonotype. The chain joins TRBV15 to TRBJ1-5, with TRBD1 as a possible D gene (6 bases). V was pared by 5 bases and J by 5 bases, with 19 bases between. This CDR3 has 16 residues. CDR1 and CDR2 (germline): LNHNV, YYDKDF (reference sequence). DNA for the CDR3: TGTGCCACCAGCCGATTCAGGGGAGTGAAGGATCAGCCCCAGCATTTT. This gives the protein CATSRFRGVKDQPQHF.

This clonotype was recorded at least ten times. The chain combines TRBV20-1 with TRBJ1-2; maybe TRBD1 (5 bases). Trimming cost V 1 base and J 3 bases, with 18 bases left between them. Germline CDR1 and CDR2: DFQATT and SNEGSKA (reference sequence). CDR3 length: 16 residues. CDR3 bases: TGCAGTGCTAGAGGAGGTGGGACCGGGGTGTACTATGGCTACACCTTC. It yields the protein CSARGGGTGVYYGYTF.

This clonotype was seen ten or more times. The chain employs TRBV5-1 and TRBJ2-2; 11 bases match TRBD2. The V segment lost 4 bases and the J segment 1 base; nucleotides outside the gene matches: 3. This CDR3 contains 16 residues. CDR1 SGHRS and CDR2 YFSETQ come from the germline V gene. The CDR3 sequence is CASSHGLAGNTGELFF. The DNA for the CDR3 is TGCGCCAGCAGCCATGGACTAGCGGGGAACACCGGGGAGCTGTTTTTT.

In its sample, this clonotype was seen many times. The rearrangement uses TRBV27 and TRBJ2-5; 9 positions match TRBD1. V lost 6 bases and J lost 2; bases outside the gene matches: 7. CDR1 and CDR2 from the germline V gene are MNHEY and SMNVEV (reference sequence). The CDR3 sequence is 15 residues long. Here the CDR3 reads CASSPQGAGQETQYF. The CDR3 coding sequence is TGTGCCAGCAGCCCACAGGGGGCGGGGCAAGAGACCCAGTACTTC.

This clonotype was seen ten or more times. The chain combines TRBV12-3 or TRBV12-4 with TRBJ2-3; 10 bases fit TRBD1. Trimming removed 6 bases from V and 4 bases from J; junction bases left unmatched: 7. This CDR3 region has 15 residues. CDR3 nucleotides: TGTGCCAGCAGACGGGACAGGGGAGGATCAGATACGCAGTATTTT. Translation: CASRRDRGGSDTQYF.

This clonotype was recorded many times. V is TRBV2 and J is TRBJ2-1, with D perhaps assigned TRBD1 or TRBD2 (5 bases each). This CDR3 region has 13 residues. The ends were cut back, 8 bases at V and 10 bases at J, with 18 bases in the middle. Germline V gives CDR1 SNHLY, CDR2 FYNNEI. CDR3 region: CASLSEGPREQFF. CDR3 DNA: TGTGCCAGCCTTTCAGAGGGGCCGCGGGAGCAGTTCTTC.

The chain couples TRBV5-1 to TRBJ1-2, with D unclear. The germline CDR1 and CDR2 sequences are SGHRS and YFSETQ. The CDR3 sequence is 10 residues long. Trimming removed 10 bases from V and 5 bases from J, with 9 bases in between. In nucleotides, the CDR3 is TGCGCCCTCCATATTTATGGCTACACCTTC. It encodes CALHIYGYTF.

At least ten counts were recorded for this clonotype. V gene TRBV12-3 or TRBV12-4 combines with J gene TRBJ2-2; D is ambiguous. This CDR3 has 16 residues. V was clipped by 6 bases and J by 0 bases, with 14 bases between them. This CDR3 is CASSFFFGTNTGELFF. Written as DNA, the CDR3 is TGTGCCAGCAGCTTCTTCTTTGGTACGAACACCGGGGAGCTGTTTTTT.

This clonotype was recorded a few times. The gene calls are TRBV20-1 and TRBJ1-3; D gene uncertain. This CDR3 spans 16 amino acids. With 0 bases removed from V and 1 base from J, the gap between germline ends came to 13 bases. From germline, CDR1 is DFQATT and CDR2 SNEGSKA (reference sequence). The CDR3: CSAREDFPVSGNTIYF. CDR3 DNA: TGCAGTGCTAGAGAAGACTTCCCGGTTTCTGGAAACACCATATATTTT.

In this sample, this clonotype turned up many times. The V gene is TRBV5-1, the J gene TRBJ2-7; TRBD1 aligns across 7 bases. Germline CDR1 and CDR2: SGHRS and YFSETQ. The trim removed 3 bases at V and 6 bases at J, leaving 6 bases unmatched. There are 13 residues in the CDR3. The CDR3 nucleotides read TGCGCCAGCAGCTCAGGACAGGCCGCCGAGCAGTACTTC. Translated, it gives CASSSGQAAEQYF. Variable domain in full (rest from reference TRBV5-1 and TRBJ2-7): KAGVTQTPRYLIKTRGQQVTLSCSPISGHRSVSWYQQTPGQGLQFLFEYFSETQRNKGNFPGRFSGRQFSNSRSEMNVSTLELGDSALYLCASSSGQAAEQYFGPGTRLTVT.

This clonotype was observed many times. The J gene is TRBJ2-7, the V gene TRBV20-1; TRBD2 agrees at 11 bases. After removal of 5 bases from V and 0 bases from J, the junction contained 12 bases not matched to a gene. The CDR3 contains 17 residues. CDR1 is DFQATT, CDR2 SNEGSKA, per germline (reference sequence). CDR3 in amino acids: CSAPTRGTSGRSYEQYF. As DNA, the CDR3 is TGCAGTGCTCCGACGCGAGGGACTAGCGGACGCTCCTACGAGCAGTACTTC.

V gene TRBV10-3 combines with J gene TRBJ2-7; maybe TRBD1 (7 bases). The CDR3 spans 15 residues. Between the trimmed V and J ends, which lost 3 bases and 3 bases, there was a span of 15 bases. Germline lookup yields CDR1 ENHRY and CDR2 SYGVKD. The CDR3 DNA reads as TGTGCCATCAGTGATGTGAGACAGGGAGGCTACGAGCAGTACTTC. Translating gives CAISDVRQGGYEQYF.

This sequence joins TRBV24-1 and TRBJ2-3, with D perhaps matching TRBD2 (5 bases). The CDR3 length is 16 residues. Germline values: CDR1 KGHDR, CDR2 SFDVKD. Trimming removed 5 bases from V and 3 bases from J, with 17 bases in between. The CDR3 sequence: CATSANRGTGTDTQYF. CDR3 DNA sequence: TGTGCCACCAGTGCTAACCGGGGAACCGGAACAGATACGCAGTATTTT.

This clonotype was counted a few times. The rearrangement links TRBV18 to TRBJ2-6; D gene uncertain. The CDR3 covers 14 residues. Germline V gives CDR1 KGHSH, CDR2 LQKENI. Trimming removed 2 bases at V and 16 bases at J, with 18 bases between. CDR3 region: CASSPGVRDSPLTF. CDR3 nucleotide sequence: TGTGCCAGCTCACCAGGGGTACGTGATAGCCCTCTGACTTTC.

This clonotype was observed a handful of times. The chain links TRBV7-2 to TRBJ2-3, with 7 bases matching TRBD1. The CDR3 runs 14 residues. Germline lookup yields CDR1 SGHTA and CDR2 FQGNSA. The V and J ends lost 5 bases and 2 bases, in that order; junction bases with no gene match: 4. The CDR3 reads CASSPDRNTDTQYF. The CDR3 DNA sequence: TGTGCCAGCAGCCCGGACAGGAACACAGATACGCAGTATTTT.

In its sample, this clonotype was seen a few times. The CDR3 spells CSAPSGGRGGTEAFF. In DNA, the CDR3 is TGCAGTGCCCCCAGCGGGGGGCGGGGTGGCACTGAAGCTTTCTTT. The J gene is TRBJ1-1, the V gene TRBV20-1, with D possibly matching TRBD1 (6 bases). The length of the CDR3 is 15 residues. CDR1 and CDR2 from the germline V gene are DFQATT and SNEGSKA (reference sequence). V was cut by 6 bases and J by 4 bases, with 21 bases left in between.

The chain employs TRBV7-6 and TRBJ1-1; the D is unclear. This CDR3 contains 16 residues. Between the trimmed V and J ends, which lost 1 base and 4 bases, there was a span of 16 bases. The V gene's germline CDR1 is SGHVS and CDR2 FNYEAQ. CDR3 sequence reads: CASSLEGGKRGTEAFF. The CDR3 nucleotides are TGTGCCAGCAGCTTAGAGGGTGGAAAACGGGGCACTGAAGCTTTCTTT.

This clonotype has a count of ten or more. The chain links TRBV20-1 to TRBJ2-7, with 9 bases lining up with TRBD2. This CDR3 is 13 amino acids long. The junction had 3 bases not matched to a gene; V was cut back by 3 bases and J by 3 bases. Germline V gene data show CDR1 as DFQATT and CDR2 as SNEGSKA (reference sequence). CDR3 coding DNA: TGCAGTGCTAGCGGGACTAGCAACTACGAGCAGTACTTC. It yields the protein CSASGTSNYEQYF.